This TCR beta chain originates from a study of blood T cell repertoires in COVID-19. Study overall: From the United States, Italy and Spain came samples of acute and convalescent COVID-19. Nucleic acid was either cDNA or gDNA, and it came from T cells, B-cell-depleted T cells, or PBMCs.

Between the trimmed V and J ends, which lost 5 bases and 3 bases, there was a span of 19 bases. This CDR3 has 16 amino acids. CDR1 LNHDA and CDR2 SQIVND come from the germline V gene (reference sequence). Authors' data handling: How many nucleated cells were present was estimated from reference gene primer amplification. Assay: immunoSEQ multiplex PCR; the TCRdb copy retains only in-frame clones and omits some. V, J and clone size reflect that table, while D and trimming were determined from the DNA. This table has some 100,000 clones, 90% to 95% appearing once. V gene TRBV19 combines with J gene TRBJ1-1; D possibly corresponds to TRBD1 (6 bases). Material for sequencing was peripheral blood. The origin of this receptor is a man between 50 and 59 years old with acute or convalescent COVID-19. The DNA for the CDR3 is TGTGCCAGTAGTTATTGGCGGGGGGGCGATGACACTGAAGCTTTCTTT. Protein product: CASSYWRGGDDTEAFF.